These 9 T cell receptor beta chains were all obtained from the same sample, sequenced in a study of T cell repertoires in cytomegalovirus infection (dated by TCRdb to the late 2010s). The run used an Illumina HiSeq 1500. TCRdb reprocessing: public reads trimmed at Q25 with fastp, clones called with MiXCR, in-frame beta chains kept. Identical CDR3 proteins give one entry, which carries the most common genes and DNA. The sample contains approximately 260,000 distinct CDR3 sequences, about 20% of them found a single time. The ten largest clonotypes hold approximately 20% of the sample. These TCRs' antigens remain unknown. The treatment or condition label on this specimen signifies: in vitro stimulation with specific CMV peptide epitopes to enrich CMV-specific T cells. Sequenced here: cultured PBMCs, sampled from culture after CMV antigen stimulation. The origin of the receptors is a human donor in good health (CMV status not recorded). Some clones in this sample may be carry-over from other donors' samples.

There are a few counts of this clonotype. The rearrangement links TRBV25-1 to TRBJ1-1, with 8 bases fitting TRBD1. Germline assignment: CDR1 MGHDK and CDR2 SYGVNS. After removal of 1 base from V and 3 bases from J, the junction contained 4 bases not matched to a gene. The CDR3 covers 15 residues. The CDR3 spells CASSESGTGYTEAFF. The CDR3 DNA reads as TGTGCCAGCAGTGAATCCGGGACAGGCTACACTGAAGCTTTCTTT.

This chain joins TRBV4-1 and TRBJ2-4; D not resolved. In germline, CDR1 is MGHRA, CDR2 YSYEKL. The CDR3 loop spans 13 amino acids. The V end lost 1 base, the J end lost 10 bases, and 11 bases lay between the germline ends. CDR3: CASSQGWGGIQYF. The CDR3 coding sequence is TGCGCCAGCAGCCAAGGGTGGGGTGGGATTCAGTACTTC.

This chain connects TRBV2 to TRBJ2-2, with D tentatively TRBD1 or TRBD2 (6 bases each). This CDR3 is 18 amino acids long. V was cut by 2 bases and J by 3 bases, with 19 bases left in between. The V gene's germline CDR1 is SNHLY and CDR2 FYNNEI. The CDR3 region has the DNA TGTGCCAGCAGTGAAATAGTGCTGGGGGGCGCGGACACCGGGGAGCTGTTTTTT. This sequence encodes CASSEIVLGGADTGELFF.

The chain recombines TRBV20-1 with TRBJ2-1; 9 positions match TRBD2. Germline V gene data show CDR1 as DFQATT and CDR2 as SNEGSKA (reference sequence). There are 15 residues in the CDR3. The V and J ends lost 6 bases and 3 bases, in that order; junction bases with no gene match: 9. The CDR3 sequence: CSASHGREGYNEQFF. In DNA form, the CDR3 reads TGCAGTGCAAGCCATGGGCGGGAGGGCTACAATGAGCAGTTCTTC.

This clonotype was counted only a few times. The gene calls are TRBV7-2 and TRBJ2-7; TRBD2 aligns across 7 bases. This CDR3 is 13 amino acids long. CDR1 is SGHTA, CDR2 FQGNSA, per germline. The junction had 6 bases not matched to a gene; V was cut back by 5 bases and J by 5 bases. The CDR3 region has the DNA TGTGCCAGCAGCGGGGTGGGGGGGGACGAGCAGTACGTC. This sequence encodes CASSGVGGDEQYV.

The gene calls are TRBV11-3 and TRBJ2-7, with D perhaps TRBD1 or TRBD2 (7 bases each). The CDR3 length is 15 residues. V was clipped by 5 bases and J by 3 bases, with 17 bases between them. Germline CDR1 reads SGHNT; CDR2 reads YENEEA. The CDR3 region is CASSPQGGMDYEQYV. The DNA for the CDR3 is TGTGCCAGCAGCCCCCAGGGGGGGATGGACTACGAGCAGTACGTC.

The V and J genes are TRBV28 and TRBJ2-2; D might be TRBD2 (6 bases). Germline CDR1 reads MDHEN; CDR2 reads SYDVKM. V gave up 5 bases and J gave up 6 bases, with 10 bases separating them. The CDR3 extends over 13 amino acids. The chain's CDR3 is CASSPPGAGELFF. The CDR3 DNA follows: TGTGCCAGCAGTCCCCCGGGGGCCGGGGAGCTGTTTTTT.

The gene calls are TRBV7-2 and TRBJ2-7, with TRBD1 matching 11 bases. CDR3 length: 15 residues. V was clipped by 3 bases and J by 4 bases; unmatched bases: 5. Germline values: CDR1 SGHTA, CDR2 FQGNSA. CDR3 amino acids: CASSFLGTGGYEQYF. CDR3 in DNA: TGTGCCAGCAGCTTTCTCGGGACAGGGGGGTACGAGCAGTACTTC.

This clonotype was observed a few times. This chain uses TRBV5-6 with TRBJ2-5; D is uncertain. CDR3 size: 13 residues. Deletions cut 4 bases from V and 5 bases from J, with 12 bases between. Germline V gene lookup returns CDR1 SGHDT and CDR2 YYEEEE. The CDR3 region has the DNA TGTGCCAGCAGCCCTATTGTGTGGGAGACCCAGTACTTC. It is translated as CASSPIVWETQYF.